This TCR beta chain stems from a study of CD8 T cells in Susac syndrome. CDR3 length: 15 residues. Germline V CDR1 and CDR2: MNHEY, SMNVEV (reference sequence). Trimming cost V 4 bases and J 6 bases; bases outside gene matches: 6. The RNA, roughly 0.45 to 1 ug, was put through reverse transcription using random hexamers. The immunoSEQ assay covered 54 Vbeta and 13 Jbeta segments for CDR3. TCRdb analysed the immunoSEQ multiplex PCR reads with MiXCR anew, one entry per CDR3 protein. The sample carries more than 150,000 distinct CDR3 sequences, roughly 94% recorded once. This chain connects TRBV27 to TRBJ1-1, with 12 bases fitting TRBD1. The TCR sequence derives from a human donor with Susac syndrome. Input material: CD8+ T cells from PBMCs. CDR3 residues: CASSSGTGGLAEAFF. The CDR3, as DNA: TGTGCCAGCAGTTCCGGGACAGGGGGCCTAGCTGAAGCTTTCTTT.